This T cell receptor (beta chain) was recovered during a study of blood T cell repertoires in COVID-19. About the study: PBMCs, B-cell-depleted T cells, or T cells provided the cDNA or gDNA that made up the material.

V shed 6 bases and J 3 bases; nucleotides not matched to a gene: 0. There are 12 residues in the CDR3. Germline CDR1 and CDR2: MDHEN and SYDVKM. TCRdb's table, derived via immunoSEQ multiplex PCR, lists solely in-frame clones and lacks some. The table records approximately 250,000 clones, around 90% of them present only once. The sample comprised PBMCs or T cells enriched from blood (not recorded which). This sequence originates from a woman in her fifties or sixties in a cohort exposed to, infected with or recovered from COVID-19 (not recorded which). The rearrangement links TRBV28 to TRBJ2-3; 7 bases align to TRBD1. CDR3 region: CASSRGTDTQYF. The CDR3 DNA reads as TGTGCCAGCAGCAGGGGGACAGATACGCAGTATTTT. Full variable domain (rest looked up from reference TRBV28 and TRBJ2-3): DVKVTQSSRYLVKRTGEKVFLECVQDMDHENMFWYRQDPGLGLRLIYFSYDVKMKEKGDIPEGYSVSREKKERFSLILESASTNQTSMYLCASSRGTDTQYFGPGTRLTVL.